The clone carrying this T cell receptor (beta chain) was detected a few times. Multiplex PCR with BIOMED2 TRB-A/B primer pools amplified TRB rearrangements. From the multiplex PCR reads, TCRdb called clonotypes with MiXCR, one entry per CDR3 protein. There are around 15,000 distinct CDR3 sequences in the sample; under 30% occur only once, and almost 7% lies in the top ten. From blood, about 240-550 ng of genomic DNA served as TRB template. This sample was taken from a study of T and B cells in COVID-19 patients. Germline CDR1 is LGHNA and CDR2 is YNFKEQ. V gave up 0 bases and J gave up 10 bases; unmatched junction bases: 5. The CDR3 has 15 residues.

Sequencing used blood. The chain has TRBV4-2 and TRBJ2-2; 10 bases agree with TRBD2. The sequence came from a human donor who had recovered from COVID-19. Written as DNA, the CDR3 is TGTGCCAGCAGCCAAGATCTAGCGGGGGTGGTGGAGCTGTTTTTT. This codes for CASSQDLAGVVELFF.